This entry lists 2 T cell receptor beta chains sequenced from one sample in a study of blood T cell repertoires in COVID-19. Produced via immunoSEQ multiplex PCR; TCRdb's table is partial and in-frame only. Here the sample spans under 200,000 clones, approximately 90% being singletons. The specimen was PBMCs or T cells enriched from blood (not recorded which). These receptor sequences come from a woman between 50 and 59 years old who had recovered from COVID-19.

This clone was seen more than once but under ten times. The rearrangement joins TRBV19 to TRBJ1-5, with 9 bases aligning to TRBD1. V shed 4 bases, J shed 3 bases, and the junction held 7 bases outside the gene matches. Germline V CDR1 and CDR2: LNHDA, SQIVND (reference sequence). This CDR3 is built from 16 residues. CDR3 in DNA: TGTGCCAGTAGTAAGGGGACAGGGTCAGTCAATCAGCCCCAGCATTTT. As protein: CASSKGTGSVNQPQHF. The whole variable domain, filled in from reference TRBV19 and TRBJ1-5, reads DGGITQSPKYLFRKEGQNVTLSCEQNLNHDAMYWYRQDPGQGLRLIYYSQIVNDFQKGDIAEGYSVSREKKESFPLTVTSAQKNPTAFYLCASSKGTGSVNQPQHFGDGTRLSIL.

This chain uses TRBV18 with TRBJ2-1, with 8 positions matching TRBD2. Trimming cost V 0 bases and J 8 bases; bases outside gene matches: 6. The CDR3 runs to 15 residues. Germline V gives CDR1 KGHSH, CDR2 LQKENI. CDR3 sequence: CASSPPTGGADEQFF. Here the CDR3 DNA reads TGTGCCAGCTCACCACCGACCGGGGGGGCCGATGAGCAGTTCTTC.